This T cell receptor beta chain was observed in a study of T cell repertoires in cytomegalovirus infection. The overall study: Both CMV infection and a matching HLA type were indicated by public TCR beta signatures. Overall study results and limits: HLA-C-restricted CMV-specific TCR beta clonotypes prevailed in the ex vivo response. Cumulative frequency (of public TCR beta family members) identified carriers of CMV plus the relevant HLA.

Each CDR3 protein is one row after TCRdb ran MiXCR on the reads. The sample lists 250,000 or so distinct CDR3 sequences, 15% to 20% occurring once. This clonotype was counted a single time. Its cognate antigen is unknown. The source material was CD8+ T cells from PBMCs. The sequence was collected from a human donor in good health (CMV status not recorded). Some clones in this sample may be carry-over from other donors' samples.

The CDR3 DNA sequence: TGTGCCAGCAGCTTAGGACAGGGGACCTATGGCTACACCTTC. This gives the protein CASSLGQGTYGYTF. The chain couples TRBV11-2 to TRBJ1-2; 8 positions agree with TRBD1. Germline CDR1 is SGHAT and CDR2 is FQNNGV. With V trimmed by 1 base and J by 4 bases, 2 bases remained unmatched. This CDR3 is 14 amino acids long.